These T cell receptor beta chains were read from a single sample in a study of T-cell reconstitution after alpha-beta-depleted transplantation in children. One entry per CDR3 protein, called by TCRdb with MiXCR from the PCR reads. Seen here are hundreds of thousands of distinct CDR3 sequences, around 9.9% observed once, and the top ten hold about 28%. The sequenced sample was PBMCs, obtained before TCRalphabeta/CD19-depleted stem cell transplant. These receptors were taken from a child under two years old with acute myeloid leukemia, due to receive a stem cell transplant. CDR3s include the opening cysteine and the closing phenylalanine or tryptophan. Fields, in order: CDR3 length, V gene, CDR3 protein.

>12|TRBV3-1
CASTQGYGELFF
>13|TRBV7-2
CASSSYGWPEAFF
>14|TRBV12-3/TRBV12-4
CASSFGRVGEKLFF
>13|TRBV29-1
CSVAPSGGGEQYF
>13|TRBV6-2/TRBV6-3
CASTPRGSYEQYF
>18|TRBV5-1
CASSLASRARSSTDTQYF
>15|TRBV7-2
CASSLSGDSNQPQHF
>15|TRBV4-3
CASSQDSGRAYEQYF
>13|TRBV27
CASSLGQGNAQFF
>14|TRBV29-1
CSAGGQANTGELFF
>12|TRBV29-1
CSVSEGTGGAFF
>15|TRBV20-1
CSAAIEYSGVRWAFF
>14|TRBV20-1
CSAQPDAVSYEQYF
>16|TRBV11-2
CASSLERSSYNSPLHF
>15|TRBV2
CASSEARTNTGELFF
>15|TRBV4-1
CASSQGAVANYGYTF
>14|TRBV10-3
CAISEGTGNQPQHF
>15|TRBV7-8
CASSLGTGDSYGYTF
>15|TRBV5-1
CASSKLAGSTGELFF
>14|TRBV12-3/TRBV12-4
CASSLVHPYDEAFF
>15|TRBV5-6
CASSFGRPISFEQYF
>18|TRBV11-2
CASSLIYSSDHTYNEQFF
>15|TRBV20-1
CSARDDGGARNEQFF
>14|TRBV14
CASSSRDRYYEQYF
>13|TRBV6-6
CASSYPTGRMAFF
>14|TRBV3-1
CASSQPGRVNEQFF
>14|TRBV15
CATSRRRGSTEAFF
>19|TRBV1
CTSSRIFRAEVRCGTEAFF
>12|TRBV5-1
CASSSFWDTQYF
>15|TRBV5-4
CASSDLGGSYNEQFF
>13|TRBV7-6
CASSYGIQETQYF
>14|TRBV20-1
CSARDPGLANEQFF
>14|TRBV20-1
CSARRGLGNQPQHF
>14|TRBV12-3/TRBV12-4
CASSHQTGLYEQYF